These T cell receptor beta chains were read from a single sample in a study of blood T cell repertoires in COVID-19. Measured with immunoSEQ multiplex PCR; TCRdb has only the in-frame clones, and not every one. Of 200,000 to 300,000 clones listed, about four fifths were seen once; the top ten hold 3.6%. Sequencing was carried out using PBMCs or T cells enriched from blood (not recorded which). Every receptor here comes from a woman between 40 and 50 years old who had been exposed to COVID-19. The CDR3 runs from the conserved cysteine through the conserved F or W. D genes are given only for firm matches. The size of a clone is reported for some rows only, either as once, few or many, or as a class for expanded clones.

J gene | V gene | CDR3 length | D gene | clone size | CDR3 DNA | CDR3 protein
TRBJ1-5 | TRBV12-3/TRBV12-4 | 13 | NA | NA | TGTGCCAGCAGTCCAGGGTTACGTCAGCCCCAGCATTTT | CASSPGLRQPQHF
TRBJ1-2 | TRBV4-1 | 19 | NA | NA | TGCGCCAGCAGCCAAGTTCGGGATCTACCGGTCCCCCGCCGCTATGGCTACACCTTC | CASSQVRDLPVPRRYGYTF
TRBJ1-2 | TRBV7-9 | 14 | TRBD1 | NA | TGTGCCAGCAGCTGGACAGGAAGCGGCTATGGCTACACCTTC | CASSWTGSGYGYTF
TRBJ1-4 | TRBV10-3 | 13 | NA | NA | TGTGCCATCAGGGGGGGGCGGGATGAAAAACTGTTTTTT | CAIRGGRDEKLFF
TRBJ1-3 | TRBV7-2 | 14 | NA | NA | TGTGCCAGCAGCTTAGTACAGGGTGAAAACACCATATATTTT | CASSLVQGENTIYF
TRBJ1-1 | TRBV12-3/TRBV12-4 | 12 | NA | NA | TGTGCCAGCAGTTTCGGGGGGATGGGGGCTTTCTTT | CASSFGGMGAFF
TRBJ2-7 | TRBV11-3 | 14 | NA | NA | TGTGCCAGCAGCTTATCTAGGAGCTCCTACGAGCAGTACTTC | CASSLSRSSYEQYF
TRBJ1-5 | TRBV15 | 14 | NA | NA | TGTGCCACCAGCAGAGGACAACACGATCAGCCCCAGCATTTT | CATSRGQHDQPQHF
TRBJ1-6 | TRBV7-3 | 13 | TRBD1 | NA | TGTGCCAGCAGTGGGACAGGGAATTCACCCCTCCACTTT | CASSGTGNSPLHF
TRBJ2-7 | TRBV9 | 15 | TRBD1 | NA | TGTGCCAGCAGCCCTTGGACAGGGGGCCCGTACGAGCAGTACTTC | CASSPWTGGPYEQYF
TRBJ2-1 | TRBV6-5 | 15 | NA | medium-sized | TGTGCCAGCAATCTCGCGGGGGCTTCCTACAATGAGCAGTTCTTC | CASNLAGASYNEQFF
TRBJ2-2 | TRBV7-6 | 16 | NA | NA | TGTGCCAGCAGCTTATTCGGGGGGCCCAGCACCGGGGAGCTGTTTTTT | CASSLFGGPSTGELFF
TRBJ2-7 | TRBV9 | 15 | TRBD1 | NA | TGTGCCAGCAGCGTAGGTGGGACAGGGATCTACGAGCAGTACTTC | CASSVGGTGIYEQYF
TRBJ1-1 | TRBV27 | 17 | TRBD1 | NA | TGTGCCAGCAGGCCCGACAGGGGGCGGCGGGTTGGTACTGAAGCTTTCTTT | CASRPDRGRRVGTEAFF
TRBJ1-1 | TRBV19 | 14 | TRBD1 | once | TGTGCCAGTAAAATGGGACAGGTGAACACTGAAGCTTTCTTT | CASKMGQVNTEAFF
TRBJ1-3 | TRBV6-5 | 13 | TRBD1 | few | TGTGCCAGCAGAAACAGGGGTAGGAACACCATATATTTT | CASRNRGRNTIYF
TRBJ2-1 | TRBV6-5 | 15 | TRBD1 | NA | TGTGCCAGCAGCCGGACAGGGACGACAGGGAATGAGCAGTTCTTC | CASSRTGTTGNEQFF
TRBJ1-1 | TRBV29-1 | 11 | NA | NA | TGCAGCGTTGAAGACAGGGCCCGAGCTTTCTTT | CSVEDRARAFF
TRBJ2-7 | TRBV21-1 | 17 | NA | NA | TGTGCCAGCAGCTCGCCCCCCGTTCGCGCCCGGTCCTACGAGCAGTACTTC | CASSSPPVRARSYEQYF
TRBJ2-3 | TRBV5-1 | 15 | TRBD2 | NA | TGCGCCAGCAGCCCCGGGGGGGGGAGCACAGATACGCAGTATTTT | CASSPGGGSTDTQYF
TRBJ1-2 | TRBV4-2 | 16 | NA | NA | TGTGCCAGCAGCCAAGGGCTAGAGGGGGTTAACTATGGCTACACCTTC | CASSQGLEGVNYGYTF
TRBJ2-1 | TRBV4-2 | 15 | TRBD2 | NA | TGTGCCAGCAGCCAAGAGGGCGGGGGCTACAATGAGCAGTTCTTC | CASSQEGGGYNEQFF
TRBJ1-4 | TRBV2 | 13 | NA | NA | TGTGCCAGCAACCCACAGGGAAATGAAAAACTGTTTTTT | CASNPQGNEKLFF
TRBJ2-7 | TRBV6-1 | 15 | TRBD1 | NA | TGTGCCAGCAGTGAACCGGGACAGGTACCCTACGAGCAGTACTTC | CASSEPGQVPYEQYF
TRBJ1-1 | TRBV21-1 | 11 | NA | NA | TGTGCCAGCCGGGGGAACACTGAAGCTTTCTTT | CASRGNTEAFF
TRBJ2-7 | TRBV11-2 | 16 | TRBD2 | NA | TGTGCCAGCACCAAGATAGCGGGGGTCGCCTCCTACGAGCAGTACTTC | CASTKIAGVASYEQYF
TRBJ1-6 | TRBV7-2 | 14 | NA | NA | TGTGCCAGCATCGGGGGGTCCTATAATTCACCCCTCCACTTT | CASIGGSYNSPLHF
TRBJ2-5 | TRBV28 | 15 | TRBD1 | NA | TGTGCCAGCAGCCCCGCAGGGGGCCTACAAGAGACCCAGTACTTC | CASSPAGGLQETQYF
TRBJ1-5 | TRBV5-1 | 15 | TRBD1 | NA | TGCGCCAGCAGCTTTTCAGGGGGGAACAATCAGCCCCAGCATTTT | CASSFSGGNNQPQHF
TRBJ1-5 | TRBV19 | 14 | NA | NA | TGTGCCAGTAGTATTGAGGATAGCAATCAGCCCCAGCATTTT | CASSIEDSNQPQHF
TRBJ2-7 | TRBV6-8 | 15 | TRBD1 | NA | TGTGCCAGCAGCCACCGGGACAGGCATCACCCGAGCAGCGGCTTC | CASSHRDRHHPSSGF
TRBJ2-5 | TRBV28 | 13 | NA | NA | TGTGCCAGCAGTTTAGGAGGCCAAGAGACCCAGTACTTC | CASSLGGQETQYF
TRBJ2-3 | TRBV19 | 17 | NA | NA | TGTGCCAGTAGTATAGACGCGGGACTTCCTAGCACAGATACGCAGTATTTT | CASSIDAGLPSTDTQYF
TRBJ2-1 | TRBV4-2 | 13 | NA | NA | TGTGCCAGCAGCCAACCAGGGGATTATGAGCAGTTCTTC | CASSQPGDYEQFF
TRBJ2-1 | TRBV11-1 | 14 | NA | NA | TGTGCCAGCAGCAACCTTAGGGTGGGGCGTGAGCAGTTCTTC | CASSNLRVGREQFF
TRBJ1-6 | TRBV18 | 18 | TRBD1 | NA | TGTGCCAGCTCTCCGGACAGGGGCCTACTGAACCCGGGTTCACCCCTCCACTTT | CASSPDRGLLNPGSPLHF
TRBJ2-5 | TRBV6-5 | 14 | TRBD2 | NA | TGTGCCAGCAGACAAGACGGGGGGAGAGAGACCCAGTACTTC | CASRQDGGRETQYF
TRBJ2-7 | TRBV28 | 15 | TRBD1 | once | TGTGCCAGCAGCAAAATTCGGACAGGTATTTACGAGCAGTACTTC | CASSKIRTGIYEQYF
TRBJ1-1 | TRBV6-5 | 13 | TRBD1 | NA | TGTGCCAGCAGTCGTGACAGGGACACTGAAGCTTTCTTT | CASSRDRDTEAFF
TRBJ1-1 | TRBV3-1/TRBV3-2 | 11 | NA | NA | TGTGCCAGCAGCCAGAGCACTGAAGCTTTCTTT | CASSQSTEAFF
TRBJ2-7 | TRBV6-5 | 15 | TRBD1 | NA | TGTGCCAGCAGTAAAACAGGGGGCGCTTCCCACGAGCAGTACTTC | CASSKTGGASHEQYF
TRBJ2-2 | TRBV7-8 | 17 | TRBD2 | NA | TGTGCCAGCAGCTTACCCGGGGAGGGCGTGGGCACCGGGGAGCTGTTTTTT | CASSLPGEGVGTGELFF
TRBJ1-2 | TRBV5-6 | 15 | NA | NA | TGTGCCAGCAGCTGGGGGACCCGGCGGGGCTATGGCTACACCTTC | CASSWGTRRGYGYTF
TRBJ1-1 | TRBV6-5 | 12 | NA | NA | TGTGCCAGCAGGACAGCGAACACTGAAGCTTTCTTT | CASRTANTEAFF
TRBJ1-5 | TRBV5-1 | 15 | NA | NA | TGCGCCAGCAGCTTGGGCGCAGGGCGAAATCAGCCCCAGCATTTT | CASSLGAGRNQPQHF
TRBJ2-5 | TRBV10-3 | 14 | TRBD1 | NA | TGTGCCATCAGCAAGGACAGGGGGCAAGAGACCCAGTACTTC | CAISKDRGQETQYF
TRBJ1-3 | TRBV7-6 | 18 | TRBD1 | NA | TGTGCCAGCAGCTTTGATAGGACAGGGAAGAGCTCTGGAAACACCATATATTTT | CASSFDRTGKSSGNTIYF
TRBJ1-3 | TRBV4-3 | 19 | TRBD1 | NA | TGCGCCAGCAGCCAAGCTGTCCCGGGACAGGTCCCCTCTGGAAACACCATATATTTT | CASSQAVPGQVPSGNTIYF